The present T cell receptor (beta chain) was sequenced within a study of blood T cell repertoires in COVID-19. TCRdb's table, derived via immunoSEQ multiplex PCR, lists solely in-frame clones and lacks some. The sample consists of about 12,000 clones, 60% to 75% of them appearing once. The receptor comes from a man between 60 and 75 years old with COVID-19, enrolled during active disease. Sample: peripheral blood.

CDR3 protein: CANLSHRVAQPQHF. The CDR3 DNA follows: TGCGCCAATTTGAGCCACAGGGTTGCTCAGCCCCAGCATTTT. The chain uses TRBV10-1 and TRBJ1-5, with D perhaps matching TRBD1 (6 bases). CDR1 is WNHNN, CDR2 SYGVQD, per germline (reference sequence). CDR3 length: 14 residues. The V gene lost 10 bases and the J gene lost 6 bases, with 19 bases spanning the gap.